These 21 T cell receptor beta chains originate from one sample sequenced in a study of regulatory T cells in long-lasting Graves disease. As to time point: persistent/refractory GD, antithyroid drugs over 5 years with positive TRAb. The TCR library was made from RNA that had been extracted from PBMCs in TRIzol. Combining iRepertoire HTBI primers with Arm-PCR of CDR3 regions, the authors built TCR beta libraries. TCRdb re-called the multiplex PCR reads through MiXCR, storing one row per CDR3 protein. The table lists roughly 500,000 distinct CDR3 sequences, under 25% of them singletons. The source material was peripheral blood mononuclear cells (PBMCs), sampled when the disease was refractory, from a patient treated with antithyroid drugs. The receptors stem from a female donor with Graves disease.

This clonotype was seen ten or more times. The J gene is TRBJ1-2, the V gene TRBV7-2; no clear D gene. From germline, CDR1 is SGHTA and CDR2 FQGNSA. Deletions cut 4 bases from V and 5 bases from J, with 14 bases between. The length of the CDR3 is 14 residues. The CDR3: CASSSPRSPYGYTF. CDR3 in DNA: TGTGCCAGCAGCTCACCGAGGAGCCCTTATGGCTACACCTTC.

As regards this clonotype: This may be a read error, as it is one base from a much larger clone. The V call is TRBV24-1, the J call TRBJ1-2, with D perhaps TRBD1 (6 bases). Per germline, CDR1 KGHDR and CDR2 SFDVKD. This CDR3 is 16 amino acids long. V was trimmed by 2 bases and J by 4 bases, leaving 16 bases between them. The CDR3 loop is CATSDSRDTAIYGYTF. As DNA, the CDR3 is TGTGCCACCAGTGATTCCCGGGACACGGCCATCTATGGCTACACCTTC.

A few counts support this clonotype. The gene calls are TRBV20-1 and TRBJ1-4; 11 nucleotides match TRBD1. The germline CDR1 and CDR2 sequences are DFQATT and SNEGSKA (reference sequence). V shed 4 bases and J 7 bases; nucleotides not matched to a gene: 2. CDR3 length equals 13 residues. The CDR3 nucleotides read TGCAGTGCTACCGGGACAGGGGGTGAAAAACTGTTTTTT. Residues: CSATGTGGEKLFF.

This clonotype has ten or more counts. V is TRBV30 and J is TRBJ2-5; D gene unclear. Germline CDR1 and CDR2: GTSNPN and SVGIG (reference sequence). The CDR3 runs 13 residues. With 0 bases removed from V and 4 bases from J, the gap between germline ends came to 9 bases. The CDR3 nucleotides are TGTGCCTGGAGTGTAGGCGTAGGAGAGACCCAGTACTTC. Its translation is CAWSVGVGETQYF. Full variable domain (missing parts from reference TRBV30 and TRBJ2-5): SQTIHQWPATLVQPVGSPLSLECTVEGTSNPNLYWYRQAAGRGLQLLFYSVGIGQISSEVPQNLSASRPQDRQFILSSKKLLLSDSGFYLCAWSVGVGETQYFGPGTRLLVL.

This clonotype was found many times. The chain carries TRBV28 and TRBJ1-1, with D perhaps TRBD1 (6 bases). V was clipped by 6 bases and J by 4 bases, with 15 bases between them. Germline V gene lookup returns CDR1 MDHEN and CDR2 SYDVKM. The CDR3 is 14 amino acids. CDR3 DNA: TGTGCCAGCAGCGACTACAGGGTTGGCACTGAAGCTTTCTTT. Encoded protein: CASSDYRVGTEAFF.

This clonotype turned up a few times. The CDR3 DNA is TGCAGTGCTAGAACGTTAGAAGGGACGCCGAATGAAAAACTGTTTTTT. Its translation: CSARTLEGTPNEKLFF. The rearrangement joins TRBV20-1 to TRBJ1-4, with a possible D match to TRBD1 (5 bases). The germline CDR1 and CDR2 sequences are DFQATT and SNEGSKA (reference sequence). Trimming took 2 bases from V and 5 from J, leaving 18 bases between them. CDR3 length: 16 residues.

This clonotype was seen ten or more times. The CDR3 reads CASSLGVANTGELFF. As DNA, the CDR3 is TGTGCCAGCAGTCTGGGGGTAGCGAACACCGGGGAGCTGTTTTTT. V gene TRBV11-3 combines with J gene TRBJ2-2, with D tentatively TRBD1 or TRBD2 (5 bases each). Germline V gene sequence: CDR1 SGHNT, CDR2 YENEEA. V was cut by 6 bases and J by 0 bases, with 11 bases left in between. This CDR3 has 15 residues.

Note on this clonotype: A much more abundant neighbour one base away suggests this may be a read error. The V call is TRBV28, the J call TRBJ2-5, with D possibly being TRBD1 or TRBD2 (6 bases each). V lost 6 bases and J 5 bases, leaving 19 bases between the germline ends. Germline values: CDR1 MDHEN, CDR2 SYDVKM. The CDR3 totals 15 residues. For the CDR3, the DNA is TGTGCCAGCAGACCGATACCAGGGGAGGAGGAGACCCAGTACTTC. Amino acid sequence: CASRPIPGEEETQYF.

This clonotype was seen ten or more times. The chain uses TRBV6-1 and TRBJ2-7; 7 bases are shared with TRBD1. After removal of 3 bases from V and 1 base from J, the junction contained 9 bases not matched to a gene. The CDR3 sequence is 16 residues long. Germline V gene lookup returns CDR1 MNHNS and CDR2 SASEGT. The CDR3 protein is CASSERTGYISYEQYF. The CDR3 DNA reads as TGTGCCAGCAGTGAGAGGACAGGTTATATTTCCTACGAGCAGTACTTC.

This clonotype was found many times. The CDR3 nucleotides are TGTGCCTGGGGGCGGGAAGGGCAGTATTTT. Amino acids: CAWGREGQYF. V is TRBV30 and J is TRBJ2-3, with D perhaps TRBD2 (6 bases). There are 10 residues in the CDR3. The V gene lost 5 bases and the J gene lost 11 bases, with 11 bases spanning the gap. Germline V gives CDR1 GTSNPN, CDR2 SVGIG (reference sequence). Using reference TRBV30 and TRBJ2-3 for the parts outside the CDR3, the full variable domain is SQTIHQWPATLVQPVGSPLSLECTVEGTSNPNLYWYRQAAGRGLQLLFYSVGIGQISSEVPQNLSASRPQDRQFILSSKKLLLSDSGFYLCAWGREGQYFGPGTRLTVL.

This clonotype has a count of ten or more. This CDR3 is CATRSSGLDTEAFF. CDR3 nucleotide sequence: TGTGCCACCAGGTCCTCGGGGCTGGACACTGAAGCTTTCTTT. The rearrangement uses TRBV24-1 and TRBJ1-1, with D possibly matching TRBD1 (5 bases). Germline assignment: CDR1 KGHDR and CDR2 SFDVKD. The CDR3 runs to 14 residues. V lost 7 bases and J 3 bases, leaving 14 bases between the germline ends.

This clonotype was seen repeatedly, ten times or more. Written as DNA, the CDR3 is TGTGCCAGCAGCGGGGGGAGATGGGCCGCGAACACCGGGGAGCTGTTTTTT. Encoded protein: CASSGGRWAANTGELFF. The chain recombines TRBV7-8 with TRBJ2-2; a possible D gene is TRBD2 (6 bases). The V gene's germline CDR1 is SGHVS and CDR2 FQNEAQ. This CDR3 contains 17 residues. Trimming removed 5 bases at V and 0 bases at J, with 16 bases between.

In DNA form, the CDR3 reads TGTGCCAGCCTAGATCTACAGGGGGTGGGTGGCTACACCTTC. Translating it yields CASLDLQGVGGYTF. The V gene is TRBV28, the J gene TRBJ1-2, with TRBD1 identical over 8 bases. Germline-derived CDR1 and CDR2 are MDHEN and SYDVKM. The length of the CDR3 is 14 residues. The ends lost 8 bases at V and 7 bases at J; junction bases unmatched: 12.

The table lists this clonotype with a few counts. A single base separates this from a much larger clone, so it may be a read error. The J gene is TRBJ2-2, the V gene TRBV11-3; TRBD2 aligns across 10 bases. V was pared by 2 bases and J by 4 bases, with 4 bases of the junction left unmatched. This CDR3 is built from 16 residues. Per the germline V gene, CDR1 is SGHNT and CDR2 is YENEEA. CDR3 sequence reads: CASSLSSGRITGELFF. DNA for the CDR3: TGTGCCAGCAGCTTATCTAGCGGGAGAATCACCGGGGAGCTGTTTTTT.

This sequence joins TRBV7-9 and TRBJ1-2, with 7 bases aligning to TRBD1. V shed 4 bases, J shed 2 bases, and the junction held 7 bases outside the gene matches. This CDR3 is built from 15 residues. CDR1 is SEHNR and CDR2 is FQNEAQ in the germline V gene (reference sequence). This CDR3 reads CASSSWDSKNYGYTF. CDR3 nucleotide sequence: TGTGCCAGCAGCTCCTGGGACAGTAAAAACTATGGCTACACCTTC.

This clonotype was observed many times. This chain uses TRBV12-3 or TRBV12-4 with TRBJ2-7; 8 bases map to TRBD1. V lost 5 bases to trimming and J lost 0 bases; unmatched junction nucleotides: 6. CDR3 length equals 15 residues. CDR3 coding DNA: TGTGCCAGCAGTAAGCTTGGGACAGGCTCCTACGAGCAGTACTTC. Protein: CASSKLGTGSYEQYF.

This clonotype was seen only a few times. The chain uses TRBV4-1 and TRBJ1-1; D is possibly TRBD1 (5 bases). CDR3 length: 16 amino acids. Trimming cost V 1 base and J 1 base, with 13 bases left between them. Germline CDR1 and CDR2: MGHRA and YSYEKL. The CDR3 is CASSQVAGTGNTEAFF. For the CDR3, the DNA is TGCGCCAGCAGCCAAGTAGCCGGGACGGGGAACACTGAAGCTTTCTTT.

The V and J genes are TRBV3-1 and TRBJ1-2; perhaps TRBD1 as D (6 bases). Germline CDR1 reads LGHDT; CDR2 reads YNNKEL (reference sequence). With 0 bases removed from V and 4 bases from J, the gap between germline ends came to 12 bases. The CDR3 runs 15 residues. CDR3 in amino acids: CASSQDTGFIYGYTF. CDR3 nucleotides: TGTGCCAGCAGCCAAGATACAGGGTTTATCTATGGCTACACCTTC.

The CDR3 DNA sequence: TGTGCCAGCACCCCGCTCCCGGGGGGATGGATGAACACTGAAGCTTTCTTT. It encodes CASTPLPGGWMNTEAFF. The gene calls are TRBV27 and TRBJ1-1, with D possibly matching TRBD1 (5 bases). The V end lost 7 bases, the J end lost 0 bases, and 21 bases lay between the germline ends. CDR3 length: 17 amino acids. The germline CDR1 and CDR2 sequences are MNHEY and SMNVEV (reference sequence).

The gene calls are TRBV4-1 and TRBJ1-4; 7 nucleotides match TRBD1. The CDR3 length is 16 residues. Germline trimming cut 1 base from V and 14 bases from J; bases unmatched to any gene: 16. The germline gives CDR1 MGHRA, CDR2 YSYEKL. The CDR3 DNA is TGCGCCAGCAGCCAAGCGACAGGGAGAAACGGAAAAGGGCTGTTTTTT. Its protein is CASSQATGRNGKGLFF.

This clonotype was seen ten or more times. The chain carries TRBV6-1 and TRBJ1-5; D remains ambiguous. The CDR3 is made up of 15 amino acids. V gave up 7 bases and J gave up 0 bases, with 13 bases separating them. The germline CDR1 and CDR2 sequences are MNHNS and SASEGT. The CDR3 loop is CASKLQPDSNQPQHF. In DNA form, the CDR3 reads TGTGCCAGCAAGTTACAACCTGATAGCAATCAGCCCCAGCATTTT.